This is a list of T cell receptor beta chains from one sample in a study of immune evolution from preneoplasia to lung adenocarcinoma. TCRdb's table, derived via immunoSEQ multiplex PCR, lists solely in-frame clones and lacks some. The sample lists roughly 10,000 clones; more than 75% were seen once. Material: FFPE invasive lung adenocarcinoma tissue. These receptor sequences come from an older person with invasive lung adenocarcinoma. Some clones in this sample may be carry-over from other donors' samples. CDR3s leave out the opening cysteine and the closing phenylalanine or tryptophan. The order of the fields is J gene, V gene, CDR3 protein.

J gene: TRBJ2-2
V gene: TRBV7-9
CDR3 protein: ASSPGRITGELF

J gene: TRBJ2-3
V gene: TRBV7-9
CDR3 protein: ASSRGLAGDTQY

J gene: TRBJ1-1
V gene: TRBV30
CDR3 protein: AGLPDRGHEAF

J gene: TRBJ2-2
V gene: TRBV4-2
CDR3 protein: ASSQMGDTGELF

J gene: TRBJ2-5
V gene: TRBV2
CDR3 protein: ASSIGDRETQY

J gene: TRBJ1-5
V gene: TRBV5-1
CDR3 protein: ASSWGTGDQPQH

J gene: TRBJ2-3
V gene: TRBV11-2
CDR3 protein: ASSPGLAGADTQY

J gene: TRBJ2-7
V gene: TRBV27
CDR3 protein: ASSVSSGSYEQY

J gene: TRBJ1-1
V gene: TRBV2
CDR3 protein: ASLQGGRKTEAF

J gene: TRBJ2-3
V gene: TRBV2
CDR3 protein: ASSYDRLRDTQY

J gene: TRBJ2-1
V gene: TRBV7-3
CDR3 protein: ASSLDRDNEQF

J gene: TRBJ1-5
V gene: TRBV7-8
CDR3 protein: ASSFHNQPQH

J gene: TRBJ2-3
V gene: TRBV9
CDR3 protein: ASSDRLADTQY

J gene: TRBJ1-1
V gene: TRBV2
CDR3 protein: ASSDDSGTEAF

J gene: TRBJ1-5
V gene: TRBV5-6
CDR3 protein: ASSLGAYSNQPQH

J gene: TRBJ1-5
V gene: TRBV7-9
CDR3 protein: ASSLTGGDQPQH

J gene: TRBJ1-2
V gene: TRBV29-1
CDR3 protein: SVEPQGSPFPNYGYT